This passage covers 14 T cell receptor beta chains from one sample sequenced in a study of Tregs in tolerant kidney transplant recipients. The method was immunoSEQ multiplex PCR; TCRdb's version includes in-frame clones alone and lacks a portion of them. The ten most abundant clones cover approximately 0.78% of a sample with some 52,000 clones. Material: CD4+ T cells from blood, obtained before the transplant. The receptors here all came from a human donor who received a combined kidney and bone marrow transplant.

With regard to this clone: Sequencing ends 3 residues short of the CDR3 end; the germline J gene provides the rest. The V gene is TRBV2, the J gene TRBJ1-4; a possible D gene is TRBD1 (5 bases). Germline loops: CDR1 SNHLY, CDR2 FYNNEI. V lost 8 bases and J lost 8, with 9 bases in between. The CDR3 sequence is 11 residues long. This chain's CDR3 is CASGRGEKLFF. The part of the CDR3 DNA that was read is TGTGCCAGCGGACGGGGGGAAAAA.

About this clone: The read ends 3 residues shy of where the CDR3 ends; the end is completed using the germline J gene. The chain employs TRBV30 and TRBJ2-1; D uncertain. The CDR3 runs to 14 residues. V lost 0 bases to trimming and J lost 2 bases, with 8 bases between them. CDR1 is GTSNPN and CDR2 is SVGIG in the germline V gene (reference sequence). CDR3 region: CAWSVHRAYNEQFF. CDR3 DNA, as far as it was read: TGTGCCTGGAGTGTACACCGGGCCTACAATGAG.

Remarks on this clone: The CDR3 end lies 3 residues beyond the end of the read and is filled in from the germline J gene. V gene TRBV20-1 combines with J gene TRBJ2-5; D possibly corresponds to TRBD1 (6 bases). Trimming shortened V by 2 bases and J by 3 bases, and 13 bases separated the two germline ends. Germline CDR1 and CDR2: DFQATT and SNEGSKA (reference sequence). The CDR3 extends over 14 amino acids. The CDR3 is CSARLGAQEETQYF. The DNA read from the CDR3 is TGCAGTGCTAGACTGGGGGCGCAAGAAGAGACC.

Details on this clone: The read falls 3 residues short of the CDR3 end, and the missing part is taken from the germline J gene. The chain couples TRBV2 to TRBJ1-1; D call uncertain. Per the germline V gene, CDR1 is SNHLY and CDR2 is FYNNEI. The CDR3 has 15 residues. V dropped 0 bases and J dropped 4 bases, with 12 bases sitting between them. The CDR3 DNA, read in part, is TGTGCCAGCAGTGAAGCAGAAGTATCGCGCACTGAA. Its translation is CASSEAEVSRTE. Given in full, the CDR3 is CASSEAEVSRTEAFF.

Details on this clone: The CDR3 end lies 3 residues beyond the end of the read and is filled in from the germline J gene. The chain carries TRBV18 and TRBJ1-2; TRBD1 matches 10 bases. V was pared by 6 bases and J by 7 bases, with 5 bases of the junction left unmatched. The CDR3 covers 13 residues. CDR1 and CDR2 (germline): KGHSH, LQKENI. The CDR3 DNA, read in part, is TGTGCCAGCTCGGAGGGACAGGGGACTGGC. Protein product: CASSEGQGTG. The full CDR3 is CASSEGQGTGYTF.

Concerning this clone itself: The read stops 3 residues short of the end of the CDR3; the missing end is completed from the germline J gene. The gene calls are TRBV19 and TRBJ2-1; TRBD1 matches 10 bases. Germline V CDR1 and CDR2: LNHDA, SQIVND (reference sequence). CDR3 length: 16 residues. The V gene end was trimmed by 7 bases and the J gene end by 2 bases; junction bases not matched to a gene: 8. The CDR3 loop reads CASTRGGTGAYNEQFF. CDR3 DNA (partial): TGTGCCAGTACCCGGGGCGGGACAGGGGCCTACAATGAG.

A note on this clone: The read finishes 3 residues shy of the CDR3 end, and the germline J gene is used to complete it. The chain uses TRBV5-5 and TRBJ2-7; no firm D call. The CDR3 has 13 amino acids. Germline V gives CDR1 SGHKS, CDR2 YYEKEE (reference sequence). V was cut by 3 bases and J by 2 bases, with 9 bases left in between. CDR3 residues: CASSSSGPYEQYF. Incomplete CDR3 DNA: TGTGCCAGCAGCTCCTCAGGTCCCTACGAG.

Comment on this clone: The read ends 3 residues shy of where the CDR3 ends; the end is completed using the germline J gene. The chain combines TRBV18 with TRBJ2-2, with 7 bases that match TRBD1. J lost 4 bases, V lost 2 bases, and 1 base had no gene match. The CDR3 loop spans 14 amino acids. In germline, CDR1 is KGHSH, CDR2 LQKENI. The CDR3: CASSPGTVTGELFF. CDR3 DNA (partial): TGTGCCAGCTCACCAGGGACAGTCACCGGGGAG.

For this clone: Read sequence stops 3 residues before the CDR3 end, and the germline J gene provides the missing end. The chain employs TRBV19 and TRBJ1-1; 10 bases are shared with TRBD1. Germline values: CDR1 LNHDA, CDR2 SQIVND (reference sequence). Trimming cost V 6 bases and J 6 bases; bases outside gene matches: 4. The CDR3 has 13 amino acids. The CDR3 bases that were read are TGTGCCAGTAGCCGAGGACAGGGGGCTGAA. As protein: CASSRGQGAE. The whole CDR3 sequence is CASSRGQGAEAFF.

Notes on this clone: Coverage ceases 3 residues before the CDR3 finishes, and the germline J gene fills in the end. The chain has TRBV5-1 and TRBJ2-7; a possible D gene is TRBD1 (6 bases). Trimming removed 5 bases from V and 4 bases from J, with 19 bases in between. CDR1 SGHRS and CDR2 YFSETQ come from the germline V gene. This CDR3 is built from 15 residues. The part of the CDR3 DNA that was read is TGCGCCAGCAGAGGTGGGACATTCTACTCTTACGAG. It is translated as CASRGGTFYSYE. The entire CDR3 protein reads CASRGGTFYSYEQYF. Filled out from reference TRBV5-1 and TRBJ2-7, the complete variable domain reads KAGVTQTPRYLIKTRGQQVTLSCSPISGHRSVSWYQQTPGQGLQFLFEYFSETQRNKGNFPGRFSGRQFSNSRSEMNVSTLELGDSALYLCASRGGTFYSYEQYFGPGTRLTVT.

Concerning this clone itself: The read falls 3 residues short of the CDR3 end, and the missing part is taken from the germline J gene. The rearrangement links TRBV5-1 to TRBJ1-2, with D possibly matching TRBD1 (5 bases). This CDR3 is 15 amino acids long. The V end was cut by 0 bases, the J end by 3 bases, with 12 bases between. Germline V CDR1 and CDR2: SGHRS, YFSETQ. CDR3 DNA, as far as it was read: TGCGCCAGCAGCTTGGAGGGGAGGTGGGACTATGGC. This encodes CASSLEGRWDYG. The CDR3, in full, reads CASSLEGRWDYGYTF.

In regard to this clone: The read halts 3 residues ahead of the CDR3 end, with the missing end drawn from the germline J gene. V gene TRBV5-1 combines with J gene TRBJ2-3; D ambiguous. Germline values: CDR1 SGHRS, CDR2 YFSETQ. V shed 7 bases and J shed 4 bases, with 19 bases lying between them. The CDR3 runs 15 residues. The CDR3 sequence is CASRSSLIVADTQYF. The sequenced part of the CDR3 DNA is TGCGCCAGCCGTAGTAGCCTTATTGTCGCAGATACG.

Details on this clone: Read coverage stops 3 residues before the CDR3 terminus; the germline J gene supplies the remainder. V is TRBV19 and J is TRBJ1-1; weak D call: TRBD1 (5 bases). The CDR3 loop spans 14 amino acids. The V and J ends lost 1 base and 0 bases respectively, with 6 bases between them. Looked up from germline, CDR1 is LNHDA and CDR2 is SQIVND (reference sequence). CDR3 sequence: CASSIGGVNTEAFF. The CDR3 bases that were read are TGTGCCAGTAGTATAGGGGGGGTGAACACTGAA. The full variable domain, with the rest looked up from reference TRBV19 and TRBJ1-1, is DGGITQSPKYLFRKEGQNVTLSCEQNLNHDAMYWYRQDPGQGLRLIYYSQIVNDFQKGDIAEGYSVSREKKESFPLTVTSAQKNPTAFYLCASSIGGVNTEAFFGQGTRLTVV.

CDR3 sequence: CASSLVGSGRGNEQFF. The sequenced CDR3 bases are TGTGCCAGCAGCTTAGTAGGTAGCGGGAGGGGAAATGAG. The chain links TRBV7-6 to TRBJ2-1, with 11 bases aligning to TRBD2. The read terminates 3 residues before the CDR3 end, so the remaining end is supplied by the germline J gene. This CDR3 is built from 16 residues. After removal of 1 base from V and 7 bases from J, the junction contained 6 bases not matched to a gene. The V gene's germline CDR1 is SGHVS and CDR2 FNYEAQ.